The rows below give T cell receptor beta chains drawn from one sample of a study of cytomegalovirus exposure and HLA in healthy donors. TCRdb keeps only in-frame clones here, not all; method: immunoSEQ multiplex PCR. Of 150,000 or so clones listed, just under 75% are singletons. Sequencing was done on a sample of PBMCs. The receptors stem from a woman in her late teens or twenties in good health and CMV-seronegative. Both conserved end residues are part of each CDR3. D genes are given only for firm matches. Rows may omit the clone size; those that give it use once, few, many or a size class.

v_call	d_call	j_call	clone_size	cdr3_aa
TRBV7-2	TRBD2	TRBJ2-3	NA	CASSLGPLLAGGTDTQYF
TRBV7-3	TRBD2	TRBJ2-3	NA	CASSQGTSGATDTQYF
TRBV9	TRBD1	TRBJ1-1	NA	CASSGQGAHYTEAFF
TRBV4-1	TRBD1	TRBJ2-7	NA	CASSQRTGDEQYF
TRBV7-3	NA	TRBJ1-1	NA	CASSSPTGGGAFF
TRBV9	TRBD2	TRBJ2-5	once	CASRGGGETQYF
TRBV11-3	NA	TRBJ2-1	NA	CASSLEGYEQFF
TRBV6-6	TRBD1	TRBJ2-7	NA	CASSYSQGAFYEQYF
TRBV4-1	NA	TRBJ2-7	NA	CASSQGGQGIRYEQYF
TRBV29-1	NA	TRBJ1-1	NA	CSVEDRGNAEAFF
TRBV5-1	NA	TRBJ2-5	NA	CASSLNYQETQYF
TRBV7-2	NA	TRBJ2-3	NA	CASSFYGQGPDTQYF
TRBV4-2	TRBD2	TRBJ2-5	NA	CASSQARAGAQETQYF
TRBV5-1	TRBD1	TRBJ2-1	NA	CASSQPTGTGTWVEQFF
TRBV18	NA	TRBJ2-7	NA	CASSPRRSEDRYYEQYF
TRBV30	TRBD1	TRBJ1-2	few	CAWRATGVGYTF
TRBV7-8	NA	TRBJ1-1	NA	CASSPTGTEAFF
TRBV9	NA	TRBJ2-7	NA	CASSPVGGAFYEQYF
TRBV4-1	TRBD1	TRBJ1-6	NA	CASSQDGTGRNSPLHF
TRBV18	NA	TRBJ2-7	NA	CASSPPGGYEQYF
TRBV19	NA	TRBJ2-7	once	CASSKGRQDYEQYF
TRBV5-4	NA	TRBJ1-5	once	CASSPEQGNSNQPQHF
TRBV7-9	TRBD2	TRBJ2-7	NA	CSSSLQTSGPSYEQYF
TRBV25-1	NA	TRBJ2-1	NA	CASTLSGNNNEQFF
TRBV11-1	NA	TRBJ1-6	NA	CASSSDSYYNSPLHF
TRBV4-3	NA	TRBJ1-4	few	CASSPHLGATNEKLFF
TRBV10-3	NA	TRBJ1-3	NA	CAISEPGALYSGNTIYF
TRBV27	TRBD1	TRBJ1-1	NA	CASSRQGARGNTEAFF
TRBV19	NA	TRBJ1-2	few	CASSLPGPYGYTF
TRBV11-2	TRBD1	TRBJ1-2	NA	CASSFDDRGFGYTF
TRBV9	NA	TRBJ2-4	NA	CASSVRGLAKNIQYF
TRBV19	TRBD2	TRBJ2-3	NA	CASSSSGGSDTQYF
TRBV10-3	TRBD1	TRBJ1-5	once	CATTQQGSQGLPQHF
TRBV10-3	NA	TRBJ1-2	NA	CAISSGEDYGYTF
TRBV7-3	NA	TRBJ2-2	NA	CASSYQTANTGELFF
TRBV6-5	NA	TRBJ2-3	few	CASSSRTDSYTDTQYF
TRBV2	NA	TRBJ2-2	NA	CASSELGSTGELFF
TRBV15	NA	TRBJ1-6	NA	CATSRDPPNYNSPLHF
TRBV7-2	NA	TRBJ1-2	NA	CASSPDKIYGYTF
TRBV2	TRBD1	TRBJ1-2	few	CASNRGGQGTYGYTF
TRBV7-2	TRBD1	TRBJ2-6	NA	CATRRGGASGANVLTF
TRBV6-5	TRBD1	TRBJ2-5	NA	CASSRDRGVAETQYF
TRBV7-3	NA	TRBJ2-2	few	CASRKPGLPDTGELFF
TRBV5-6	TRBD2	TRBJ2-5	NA	CASSGGLARSETQYF
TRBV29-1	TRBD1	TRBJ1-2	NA	CSVDAWDRGNYGYTF